This T cell receptor beta chain was captured in a study of shared clonotypes between healthy human individuals (dated by TCRdb to 2020 to 2022). About the investigation overall: The cohort included three men and two women between 18 and 49 years of age. Libraries were prepared and TCR repertoires were sequenced by different laboratories using diverse techniques, in order to increase sequencing depth and limit assay-specific biases. To estimate repertoire size and how much clonotype sharing occurs between individuals, the study deeply sequenced the blood TCR repertoires of 4 to 6 healthy adults. For each donor, CD4 naive and CD4 memory were each given three plates, CD8 naive was given two plates, and CD8 memory was given one plate. Leukapheresis yielded between about 0.9 and 9 billion PBMCs per donor.

As for this clone: The specificity of this receptor is unknown. Nothing much larger sits one base from this clone, and base qualities are not available.

The germline V gene provides CDR1 SGHNT and CDR2 YENEEA. V is cut by 5 bases and J by 9 bases, and the space between the germline ends is 20 bases. The CDR3 sequence holds 14 residues, the cysteine and phenylalanine included. The retained sequence is limited to the CDR3, 42 bases, with the frame set at the first base. TCR CDR3 regions were amplified from genomic DNA by multiplex PCR using the deep immunoSEQ assay. Extracted genomic DNA from each cell subset was spread evenly across all wells of several immunoSEQ 96-well plates, with each plate serving as a replicate. Each replicate PCR for sorted subsets received about 210 ng genomic DNA, equal to roughly 29,000 T cell genomes. Purified libraries were quantified with a Qubit 3.0 fluorometer, sized on a Bioanalyzer 2100, and re-quantified with the KAPA Library Quantification kit. A separate single-read 150-cycle Illumina NextSeq 550 flow cell was used to sequence each immunoSEQ 96-well plate. The study's processing was this. Because only junctional sequences without quality scores were contained in the immunoSEQ output, filtering matching that applied to full-length reads could not be performed. Sequences were annotated with PyIR, a Python wrapper for IgBLAST v1.9, using IMGT germline references to assign V/J genes and CDR3. Reads with weak V/J assignments (E-value above 1e-6), missing CDR3, stop codons, out-of-frame junctions, or ambiguous translated residues were removed. A V3J clonotype was defined by an identical inferred V gene, J gene, and CDR3 amino acid sequence. The percentage overlap between two repertoires was calculated by dividing the number of shared unique clonotypes by the size of the smaller repertoire. RTK rarefaction, the Chao1 estimator, and Recon v2.1 estimates of unobserved clonotypes were used to assess repertoire richness. For all TCRbeta clonotypes obtained by the gDNA method from four donors, generation probabilities were computed with OLGA. The clones in this table, taken by TCRdb from immuneACCESS, are in-frame only. Not every clone is retained; where verified, under half of the shortfall comes from an unresolved V gene, and the cause of the rest is unknown. Clonal size and the V and J genes are those of that table, whereas D and trimming came from the DNA. In this sample the table shows roughly 500,000 clones, 95% to 97% of which occur a single time. Of the sample, approximately 0.062% falls within the top ten clones.

What the study reported, not specific to this receptor: Compared with non-shared clonotypes, clonotypes shared by all four sorted-subset donors had higher generation probabilities. Because the study included only a small number of donors, the genetic and exposure-history diversity represented was limited. Pairwise subsampling led to the expectation that sequencing depth would affect the degree of clonotype sharing among donors. Across a handful of donors, about 5% of naive CD4, roughly 3.8% of naive CD8, approximately 2.5% of memory CD4, and approximately 0.4% of memory CD8 clonotypes were shared. Sampling was restricted to blood, and TCR repertoires in tissue are likely to differ from TCR repertoires in blood. Estimated clonotype richness was generally larger for naive than for memory subsets. Incomplete sequencing was indicated by rarefaction of sorted-subset datasets, despite the large sequencing depth.

The donors were healthy, HIV-negative adults who had no recently reported acute infections or vaccinations. Only Caucasian adults living in Nashville, Tennessee, USA were represented among the donors. CD4+ T cells were enriched by magnetic negative selection, after which naive cells were positively selected on CD45RA and the negative fraction was taken as the memory subset. After blood collection by leukapheresis, PBMCs were isolated using Ficoll-Histopaque density gradient centrifugation and then cryopreserved in the vapor phase of liquid nitrogen. Analytical flow cytometry was used to check the purity and quantity of every magnetically sorted T cell population. Each sorted fraction had its genomic DNA isolated and then quantified by UV absorbance on a Nanodrop 2000c.

The sequence derives from a woman aged 25 to 45 in good health. The sequence links TRBV11-3 to TRBJ2-7; the D call is possibly TRBD1 or TRBD2, each sharing 6 bases. The source material was naive CD4+ T cells sorted from blood. The cell subset or site tag for this specimen amounts to: CD45RA+ positively selected. The CDR3 sequence is CASSRSGARVGQYF. The DNA reads as follows: TGTGCCAGCAGCAGATCGGGGGCCCGCGTTGGGCAGTACTTC. The reference TRBV11-3 and TRBJ2-7 proteins fill in what lies around the CDR3, so the full variable domain reads EAGVVQSPRYKIIEKKQPVAFWCNPISGHNTLYWYLQNLGQGPELLIRYENEEAVDDSQLPKDRFSAERLKGVDSTLKIQPAELGDSAVYLCASSRSGARVGQYFGPGTRLTVT.